This TCR beta chain was identified in a study of CD8+ T cells in alopecia areata. Study summary: Treated patients were dosed with oral tofacitinib, taking 5 to 10 mg twice daily. Notes on the study in general: Mouse data revealed clearer TCR sharing than patient data did, a gap possibly tied to HLA.

Germline CDR1 SGHTA, CDR2 FQGTGA. V was trimmed by 5 bases and J by 10 bases, leaving 12 bases between them. CDR3 length equals 12 residues. On this clone itself: Antigen specificity is unknown.

The authors extracted RNA and reverse transcribed it into cDNA as the sequencing template. Sequenced by immunoSEQ multiplex PCR; TCRdb stores in-frame clones only, minus some. The table records under 250,000 clones, 50% to 60% of them present only once. The treatment was: oral pan-JAK inhibitor, 5-10 mg twice daily. The clonotype was recovered from a human donor with alopecia areata. The starting material was CD4+ T cells sorted from blood, obtained at week 4, from a patient treated with tofacitinib. The V gene is TRBV7-3, the J gene TRBJ2-1; D not resolved. The CDR3: CASSPRIGEQFF. In DNA, the CDR3 is TGTGCCAGCAGCCCTCGGATCGGCGAGCAGTTCTTC.